Following are 27 T cell receptor beta chains from one sample sequenced in a study of identical twins. Each CDR3 protein is one row after TCRdb ran MiXCR on the 5' RACE reads. The table shows approximately 690,000 distinct CDR3 sequences, with 5.5% to 7.5% occurring only once. Sequencing input: naive T cells sorted from blood. These receptors all come from a man younger than 35 in good health.

This clonotype was observed many times. The chain couples TRBV27 to TRBJ2-1; 8 bases line up with TRBD2. Germline CDR1 and CDR2: MNHEY and SMNVEV (reference sequence). This CDR3 has 15 residues. V shed 5 bases, J shed 1 base, and the junction held 4 bases outside the gene matches. The CDR3 DNA reads as TGTGCCAGCAGTACGGCGGGAGGATCCTACAATGAGCAGTTCTTC. Its protein is CASSTAGGSYNEQFF.

This clonotype showed up just a few times. The V call is TRBV5-5, the J call TRBJ2-5, with D unclear. The CDR3 extends over 14 amino acids. Trimming removed 2 bases at V and 2 bases at J, with 10 bases between. CDR1 and CDR2 from the germline V gene are SGHKS and YYEKEE (reference sequence). The DNA for the CDR3 is TGTGCCAGCAGCTTTAGTTCCCTACAAGAGACCCAGTACTTC. Its translation is CASSFSSLQETQYF.

This clonotype appeared many times. This chain uses TRBV11-1 with TRBJ2-5, with a weak D call TRBD1 (6 bases). CDR1 SGHAT and CDR2 FQDESV come from the germline V gene (reference sequence). This CDR3 spans 15 amino acids. V shed 5 bases and J shed 3 bases, with 16 bases lying between them. The chain's CDR3 is CASSRTGQTEETQYF. CDR3 nucleotide sequence: TGTGCCAGCAGCCGAACTGGACAGACGGAAGAGACCCAGTACTTC.

This clonotype was counted between two and nine times. The CDR3 protein is CASLGLYNEQFF. Written as DNA, the CDR3 is TGTGCCAGCCTAGGACTATACAATGAGCAGTTCTTC. The chain recombines TRBV6-5 with TRBJ2-1; D is possibly TRBD2 (6 bases). V was shortened by 8 bases and J by 4 bases, with 9 bases between the two germline ends. Germline V gene lookup returns CDR1 MNHEY and CDR2 SVGAGI. There are 12 residues in the CDR3.

The V and J genes are TRBV20-1 and TRBJ2-7, with D perhaps being TRBD1 or TRBD2 (6 bases each). CDR3 length equals 15 residues. The germline gives CDR1 DFQATT, CDR2 SNEGSKA (reference sequence). The ends were cut back, 5 bases at V and 3 bases at J, with 20 bases in the middle. CDR3 in amino acids: CSAGGRGGDLYEQYF. The CDR3 region has the DNA TGCAGTGCTGGGGGGCGTGGCGGGGATCTCTACGAGCAGTACTTC.

In its sample, this clonotype was seen many times. The chain links TRBV10-3 to TRBJ2-5; 8 positions match TRBD2. Looked up from germline, CDR1 is ENHRY and CDR2 is SYGVKD. The CDR3 is 17 amino acids. V gave up 7 bases and J gave up 4 bases; unmatched junction bases: 17. CDR3 amino acids: CAITLGGSGSWAETQYF. In nucleotides, the CDR3 is TGTGCCATCACATTAGGGGGGAGCGGGAGTTGGGCAGAGACCCAGTACTTC.

This clonotype was found a few times. This chain joins TRBV20-1 and TRBJ2-5; 7 positions match TRBD1. This CDR3 spans 13 amino acids. After removal of 6 bases from V and 1 base from J, the junction contained 5 bases not matched to a gene. Germline V gives CDR1 DFQATT, CDR2 SNEGSKA (reference sequence). CDR3 loop: CSAIGTVQETQYF. The CDR3 DNA follows: TGCAGTGCGATCGGGACAGTCCAAGAGACCCAGTACTTC.

This clonotype was seen repeatedly, ten times or more. The V gene is TRBV4-1, the J gene TRBJ1-1; D possibly corresponds to TRBD1 (5 bases). This CDR3 comprises 15 residues. V gave up 2 bases and J gave up 4 bases, with 14 bases separating them. The germline gives CDR1 MGHRA, CDR2 YSYEKL. The CDR3 region is CASSQRQMGSTEAFF. In DNA form, the CDR3 reads TGCGCCAGCAGCCAAAGACAGATGGGGAGCACTGAAGCTTTCTTT.

This clonotype has more than one count but fewer than ten. J is TRBJ2-2 and V is TRBV12-3 or TRBV12-4, with D perhaps being TRBD1 or TRBD2 (5 bases each). This CDR3 comprises 15 residues. The V gene lost 6 bases and the J gene lost 7 bases, with 18 bases spanning the gap. Here the CDR3 reads CASRRGTAQDGELFF. The CDR3 bases are TGTGCCAGCAGGAGAGGGACCGCTCAAGACGGGGAGCTGTTTTTT.

This clonotype was counted ten times or more. The chain links TRBV10-3 to TRBJ1-6, with 7 bases matching TRBD1. Trimming cost V 4 bases and J 6 bases; bases outside gene matches: 6. In germline, CDR1 is ENHRY, CDR2 SYGVKD. The CDR3 totals 15 residues. CDR3 sequence reads: CAISGAEGANSPLHF. The CDR3 DNA follows: TGTGCCATCAGTGGGGCGGAGGGGGCTAATTCACCCCTCCACTTT.

This clonotype was observed many times. CDR3 residues: CSSTKAGANYGYTF. The CDR3 bases are TGCAGCTCGACGAAGGCAGGCGCTAACTATGGCTACACCTTC. The chain uses TRBV29-1 and TRBJ1-2, with no clear D. The CDR3 is 14 residues long. Between the trimmed V and J ends, which lost 8 bases and 0 bases, there was a span of 16 bases. Germline V gene lookup returns CDR1 SQVTM and CDR2 ANQGSEA. Variable domain in full (rest from reference TRBV29-1 and TRBJ1-2): SAVISQKPSRDICQRGTSLTIQCQVDSQVTMMFWYRQQPGQSLTLIATANQGSEATYESGFVIDKFPISRPNLTFSTLTVSNMSPEDSSIYLCSSTKAGANYGYTFGSGTRLTVV.

This clonotype showed up many times. V and J are TRBV5-1 and TRBJ2-3, with TRBD2 matching over 10 bases. CDR1 is SGHRS and CDR2 is YFSETQ in the germline V gene. The CDR3 has 15 amino acids. V trimming: 5 bases; J trimming: 3 bases; junction bases outside the gene matches: 6. The DNA of the CDR3 is TGCGCCAGCAGACGAGGACTAGCGGAGACAGATACGCAGTATTTT. Translation gives CASRRGLAETDTQYF.

This clonotype was recorded many times. V gene TRBV12-3 or TRBV12-4 combines with J gene TRBJ2-7, with 7 bases that match TRBD2. The CDR3 is made up of 15 amino acids. V gave up 5 bases and J gave up 0 bases; unmatched junction bases: 7. The chain's CDR3 is CASSPSGVLSYEQYF. The CDR3, as DNA: TGTGCCAGCAGTCCAAGCGGGGTCCTCTCCTACGAGCAGTACTTC.

This clonotype was seen ten or more times. V gene TRBV5-1 combines with J gene TRBJ2-6; TRBD1 aligns across 7 bases. Losses at the gene ends were 4 bases for V and 2 bases for J; bases not matched to a gene: 9. This CDR3 has 17 amino acids. CDR1 and CDR2 (germline): SGHRS, YFSETQ. The CDR3 reads CASSLGQLLPGANVLTF. The DNA for the CDR3 is TGCGCCAGCAGCCTGGGACAGCTCCTCCCTGGGGCCAACGTCCTGACTTTC.

This clonotype was counted between two and nine times. The V call is TRBV7-8, the J call TRBJ2-3; the match to TRBD2 covers 8 bases. Germline V gene sequence: CDR1 SGHVS, CDR2 FQNEAQ. J lost 0 bases, V lost 1 base, and 6 bases had no gene match. This CDR3 has 17 amino acids. In DNA, the CDR3 is TGTGCCAGCAGCTTAGGTGTAGCGGGAAGGAGCACAGATACGCAGTATTTT. This translates into CASSLGVAGRSTDTQYF.

At least ten counts were recorded for this clonotype. The chain is built from TRBV12-3 or TRBV12-4 and TRBJ2-3; D is ambiguous. The CDR3 runs to 14 residues. V lost 2 bases and J lost 2, with 8 bases in between. CDR3 region: CASSLTGFTDTQYF. The CDR3 DNA follows: TGTGCCAGCAGTTTAACGGGTTTCACAGATACGCAGTATTTT.

The chain combines TRBV6-1 with TRBJ2-3, with 10 bases that match TRBD2. CDR1 is MNHNS, CDR2 SASEGT, per germline. The junction had 8 bases not matched to a gene; V was cut back by 5 bases and J by 6 bases. The CDR3 spans 15 residues. The CDR3 is CASSLLAGVEDTQYF. CDR3 sequence (DNA): TGTGCCAGCAGTCTCCTAGCGGGAGTTGAGGATACGCAGTATTTT.

The sample holds many counts of this clonotype. The chain has TRBV7-9 and TRBJ1-1; D call uncertain. CDR1 and CDR2 from the germline V gene are SEHNR and FQNEAQ (reference sequence). Trimming pared 8 bases from V and 2 bases from J, leaving 9 bases between. The CDR3 covers 12 residues. The CDR3 nucleotides read TGTGCCAGCGGGGTGGGTAACACTGAAGCTTTCTTT. Translating it yields CASGVGNTEAFF.

This clonotype has a count of ten or more. The genes are TRBV5-1 and TRBJ2-7; possible D gene TRBD1, 6 bases. Germline CDR1 is SGHRS and CDR2 is YFSETQ. The length of the CDR3 is 15 residues. V lost 0 bases, J lost 5 bases, and 15 bases lay in between. The DNA for the CDR3 is TGCGCCAGCAGCTTGGAGGGGGTCTCCGGGAACGAGCAGTACGTC. Translated: CASSLEGVSGNEQYV.

This clonotype was detected many times. J is TRBJ2-7 and V is TRBV6-5; D not certain. Trimming cost V 0 bases and J 4 bases, with 13 bases left between them. The length of the CDR3 is 15 residues. The germline V gene encodes CDR1 MNHEY and CDR2 SVGAGI. The CDR3 nucleotides are TGTGCCAGCAGTTACTCGGCCAGAAAAATGTACGAGCAGTACTTC. Amino acids: CASSYSARKMYEQYF.

The V call is TRBV30, the J call TRBJ1-6; 8 bases agree with TRBD1. CDR1 is GTSNPN and CDR2 is SVGIG in the germline V gene (reference sequence). V shed 2 bases, J shed 5 bases, and the junction held 11 bases outside the gene matches. The CDR3 length is 17 residues. The CDR3: CAWSFTGGYLNNSPLHF. The CDR3 nucleotides read TGTGCCTGGAGTTTTACAGGGGGATACTTGAATAATTCACCCCTCCACTTT.

In this sample, this clonotype turned up a few times. V usage is TRBV7-8 and J usage is TRBJ2-2; 8 bases are a match to TRBD1. V shed 5 bases, J shed 4 bases, and the junction held 9 bases outside the gene matches. Germline lookup yields CDR1 SGHVS and CDR2 FQNEAQ. CDR3 length: 16 residues. CDR3 nucleotides: TGTGCCAGCAGCCCTGGGGCAGGGGGCGTCACCGGGGAGCTGTTTTTT. It translates to CASSPGAGGVTGELFF.

Only a few counts were recorded for this clonotype. CDR3 amino acids: CASSLGLRANKNTGELFF. The CDR3 DNA reads TGTGCCAGCAGCTTAGGGTTAAGGGCCAACAAGAACACCGGGGAGCTGTTTTTT. V is TRBV7-8 and J is TRBJ2-2, with D uncertain. From germline, CDR1 is SGHVS and CDR2 FQNEAQ. Trimming removed 1 base at V and 1 base at J, with 16 bases between. The CDR3 covers 18 residues.

V is TRBV12-3 or TRBV12-4 and J is TRBJ2-6, with D maybe TRBD2 (6 bases). V lost 6 bases and J 2 bases, leaving 11 bases between the germline ends. The CDR3 totals 15 residues. CDR3 nucleotides: TGTGCCAGCAGCGCGGGGCGGGCTGGGGCCAACGTCCTGACTTTC. As protein: CASSAGRAGANVLTF.

This clonotype was observed a handful of times. The chain joins TRBV7-2 to TRBJ1-1; the D is unclear. V shed 1 base and J shed 0 bases, with 9 bases lying between them. The CDR3 length is 15 residues. Looked up from germline, CDR1 is SGHTA and CDR2 is FQGNSA. CDR3 residues: CASSLVGGLNTEAFF. Written as DNA, the CDR3 is TGTGCCAGCAGCTTAGTAGGCGGTTTGAACACTGAAGCTTTCTTT.

The rearrangement joins TRBV29-1 to TRBJ1-2, with 10 nucleotides matching TRBD1. V shed 4 bases, J shed 4 bases, and the junction held 3 bases outside the gene matches. Germline loops: CDR1 SQVTM, CDR2 ANQGSEA. This CDR3 comprises 13 residues. The CDR3 region is CSVVWTGGYGYTF. The CDR3 coding sequence is TGCAGCGTTGTCTGGACAGGGGGCTATGGCTACACCTTC.

This clonotype was recorded a few times. The V call is TRBV7-9, the J call TRBJ1-1; TRBD1 aligns across 7 bases. This CDR3 has 14 amino acids. Germline V gene lookup returns CDR1 SEHNR and CDR2 FQNEAQ (reference sequence). Losses at the gene ends were 3 bases for V and 0 bases for J; bases not matched to a gene: 1. The CDR3 region is CASSFTGVNTEAFF. CDR3 bases: TGTGCCAGCAGCTTCACAGGGGTGAACACTGAAGCTTTCTTT.